This note documents a single TCR beta chain sequence. Under the authors' procedure: By means of reference gene primer amplification, nucleated cell counts were estimated. Produced via immunoSEQ multiplex PCR; TCRdb's table is partial and in-frame only. The DNA was the basis for D and trimming; V, J and clone size are from that table. The table has about 520,000 clones, roughly 88% seen once. The data were taken from a study of blood T cell repertoires in COVID-19. Study summary: Samples taken during acute and convalescent COVID-19 were collected in the United States, Italy and Spain. PBMCs, B-cell-depleted T cells, or T cells were the source of the cDNA or gDNA that made up the material.

The sequenced sample consisted of peripheral blood. The TCR sequence derives from a human donor in a cohort sampled during active COVID-19.

Written as DNA, the CDR3 is TGTGCCAGCAGTAGACTAGCGGGAGGTTCTGATGAGCAGTTCTTC. The encoded protein is CASSRLAGGSDEQFF. The chain carries TRBV27 and TRBJ2-1; TRBD2 agrees at 13 bases. The CDR3 is 15 amino acids. After removal of 5 bases from V and 8 bases from J, the junction contained 6 bases not matched to a gene. Germline V gene sequence: CDR1 MNHEY, CDR2 SMNVEV (reference sequence).